Reported below is one T cell receptor beta chain. Antigen specificity is unknown. This sample was taken from a study of CD8+ T cells in alopecia areata. Study summary: Those treated were given oral tofacitinib at 5 to 10 mg twice daily. Broader study findings: In scalp samples, resident alphabeta T cells of normal skin are also sequenced. The study found higher clonality in lesional than normal scalp, especially in alopecia totalis/universalis. Compared with mice, patients displayed less clear TCR sharing, possibly for HLA-related reasons.

Alopecia areata patients gave lesional scalp punch biopsies and peripheral blood samples. This CDR3 has 17 residues. Trimming took 11 bases from V and 1 from J, leaving 23 bases between them. Germline CDR1 is ENHRY and CDR2 is SYGVKD. Extraction of RNA preceded its reverse transcription into cDNA, which served as the sequencing template. Some clones are missing from TCRdb's copy, which holds only in-frame ones; the method was immunoSEQ multiplex PCR. The sample holds around 14,000 clones, about 50% seen once. The V and J genes are TRBV10-3 and TRBJ2-2, with a weak D call TRBD1 (6 bases). This clonotype originated in a human donor with alopecia areata. The sequencing used skin, collected at week 0. CDR3 region: CASSPPVQGMNTGELFF. The CDR3 coding sequence is TGTGCCTCCAGCCCTCCGGTTCAGGGGATGAACACCGGGGAGCTGTTTTTT.